The 32 T cell receptor beta chains below all came from one sample that was sequenced in a study of molecular identifiers for immune sequencing clone quantification. TCRdb processed the PCR reads anew with MiXCR; each CDR3 protein has one entry. The sample yields over 600,000 distinct CDR3 sequences, 20% seen once. Sequencing was done on a sample of naive CD8+ T cells from blood, with Jurkat cell RNA spiked in. The subset here: FACS-sorted CD8+CD4-CCR7+CD45RA+ naive T cells. The receptors were gathered from a human donor in good health. Some libraries in this study had Jurkat cell RNA spiked in.

As to this clonotype: This sequence may be a read error, since a much larger clone differs from it by one base. The CDR3 nucleotides read TGTGCCGGCACCAGCGGACTAGCTAGGTCCTACGAGCAGTACTTC. Its translation is CAGTSGLARSYEQYF. The genes are TRBV6-6 and TRBJ2-7; 8 nucleotides match TRBD2. The trim removed 11 bases at V and 1 base at J, leaving 13 bases unmatched. The germline V gene encodes CDR1 MNHNY and CDR2 SVGAGI (reference sequence). The length of the CDR3 is 15 residues.

J is TRBJ1-1 and V is TRBV18, with a possible D match to TRBD1 (5 bases). Germline V gene lookup returns CDR1 KGHSH and CDR2 LQKENI. Trimming pared 6 bases from V and 5 bases from J, leaving 16 bases between. The CDR3 covers 14 residues. CDR3: CASSPPEGYTEAFF. CDR3 bases: TGTGCCAGCTCGCCCCCTGAGGGGTATACTGAAGCTTTCTTT.

Comment on this clonotype: One base away lies a much larger clone, so this may be a sequencing read error. This chain links TRBV28 with TRBJ1-1; D gene uncertain. CDR3 length equals 13 residues. Germline values: CDR1 MDHEN, CDR2 SYDVKM. In DNA, the CDR3 is TGTGCCGGCAGTCTAAGACGGGATCCTGAAGCTTTCTTT. It codes for CAGSLRRDPEAFF.

This clonotype was counted at least ten times. The chain couples TRBV4-1 to TRBJ2-1, with 16 bases matching TRBD2. The CDR3 length is 19 residues. The V gene's germline CDR1 is MGHRA and CDR2 YSYEKL. The V segment lost 3 bases and the J segment 1 base; nucleotides outside the gene matches: 6. The CDR3 bases are TGCGCCAGCAGCCAGGGACTAGCGGGAGGGCCTCGTTCCTACAATGAGCAGTTCTTC. Translated, it gives CASSQGLAGGPRSYNEQFF.

As to this clonotype: Given a much more abundant clone one base away, this may be a read error. J is TRBJ1-4 and V is TRBV12-3 or TRBV12-4, with 9 bases aligning to TRBD1. The CDR3 has 13 amino acids. The CDR3 region is CASRQGAQEKLLF. DNA of the CDR3: TGTGCCAGCAGACAGGGGGCACAGGAAAAACTGCTTTTT.

This clonotype has more than one count but fewer than ten. The chain joins TRBV7-9 to TRBJ2-1; D call uncertain. Germline assignment: CDR1 SEHNR and CDR2 FQNEAQ (reference sequence). This CDR3 region has 13 residues. V was shortened by 3 bases and J by 8 bases, with 11 bases between the two germline ends. The CDR3 here is CASSFPYSDEQFF. CDR3 nucleotides: TGTGCCAGCAGCTTCCCTTATAGTGATGAGCAGTTCTTC.

The chain combines TRBV30 with TRBJ1-2; D possibly corresponds to TRBD1 (5 bases). V lost 2 bases and J lost 6, with 7 bases in between. The CDR3 totals 11 residues. Germline CDR1 GTSNPN, CDR2 SVGIG (reference sequence). This chain's CDR3 is CAWSWGDGYTF. The CDR3 DNA reads TGTGCCTGGAGTTGGGGGGATGGCTACACCTTC.

This clonotype was recorded at least ten times. The CDR3, as DNA: TGTGCCAGCAGTGAGGCGTACAAAACAGATACGCAGTATTTT. Translating gives CASSEAYKTDTQYF. The chain recombines TRBV2 with TRBJ2-3; D is uncertain. Germline V gene data show CDR1 as SNHLY and CDR2 as FYNNEI. This CDR3 contains 14 residues. Trimming removed 3 bases from V and 3 bases from J, with 10 bases in between.

Points on this clonotype: Since a much larger clone is just one base distant, this may be a read error. This sequence joins TRBV4-3 and TRBJ2-2; 9 nucleotides align to TRBD2. The trim removed 2 bases at V and 5 bases at J, leaving 12 bases unmatched. CDR3 length equals 18 residues. Germline V gene data show CDR1 as LGHNA and CDR2 as YSLEER. The CDR3, as DNA: TGCGCCAGCAGCCAACCACGCCTGAGCGGGGGGTTGACCGGGGAGCTGTTTTTT. Its protein is CASSQPRLSGGLTGELFF.

This clonotype is a singleton in its sample. A clone one base away is much larger, so this may be a read error. The chain carries TRBV11-2 and TRBJ2-1; 7 positions match TRBD2. This CDR3 spans 15 amino acids. The V and J ends lost 6 bases and 6 bases, in that order; junction bases with no gene match: 11. Per the germline V gene, CDR1 is SGHAT and CDR2 is FQNNGV. CDR3 nucleotide sequence: TGTGCCAGCAGGATTGAGACGGGAGGTTCCAATGAGCAGTTCTTC. Protein sequence: CASRIETGGSNEQFF.

The table lists this clonotype with many counts. The V and J genes are TRBV7-9 and TRBJ2-1; perhaps TRBD2 as D (6 bases). This CDR3 has 12 residues. Germline V gives CDR1 SEHNR, CDR2 FQNEAQ (reference sequence). Trimming pared 3 bases from V and 9 bases from J, leaving 9 bases between. The CDR3 nucleotides are TGTGCCAGCAGCTTGGGGGAGGCTGAGCAGTTCTTC. This sequence encodes CASSLGEAEQFF.

In regard to this clonotype: A read error is possible here, since a much larger clone lies one base away. The chain is built from TRBV20-1 and TRBJ2-7; D unresolved. The CDR3 loop spans 14 amino acids. CDR1 DFQATT and CDR2 SNEGSKA come from the germline V gene (reference sequence). The CDR3 DNA sequence: TGCAGTGCTGAACCTGGATTAAGAAACAGAGAGCAGCACTTC. Translated: CSAEPGLRNREQHF.

This clonotype was seen just once. The chain combines TRBV4-3 with TRBJ2-1; TRBD2 agrees at 9 bases. The V gene's germline CDR1 is LGHNA and CDR2 YSLEER. Germline trimming cut 1 base from V and 8 bases from J; bases unmatched to any gene: 15. The CDR3 has 18 residues. The CDR3 coding sequence is TGCGCCAGCAGCCAAGTAATTGATGGCGGGGGGGCCCTCGATGAGCAGTTCTTC. It encodes CASSQVIDGGGALDEQFF.

V and J are TRBV6-2 or TRBV6-3 and TRBJ2-7; tentatively, D is TRBD1 or TRBD2 (5 bases each). The germline V gene has CDR1 MNHEY and CDR2 SVGEGT. V lost 4 bases and J lost 0, with 19 bases in between. CDR3 length: 17 residues. CDR3 sequence reads: CASSFPALGRTSYEQYF. In nucleotides, the CDR3 is TGTGCCAGCAGTTTCCCCGCCTTGGGACGGACCTCCTACGAGCAGTACTTC.

This clonotype was detected many times. The chain carries TRBV20-1 and TRBJ2-7; 7 nucleotides align to TRBD2. This CDR3 spans 15 amino acids. V dropped 0 bases and J dropped 0; count of bases not matched to a gene: 5. Germline V lookup: CDR1 DFQATT, CDR2 SNEGSKA (reference sequence). The CDR3 spells CSARDGGEYSYEQYF. For the CDR3, the DNA is TGCAGTGCTAGAGATGGGGGGGAGTACTCCTACGAGCAGTACTTC.

Ten or more counts support this clonotype. CDR3 amino acids: CSARDSGGGWTEAFF. CDR3 DNA sequence: TGCAGTGCTAGAGATTCCGGGGGGGGTTGGACTGAAGCTTTCTTT. The V and J genes are TRBV20-1 and TRBJ1-1; TRBD1 might be the D (5 bases). The germline V gene encodes CDR1 DFQATT and CDR2 SNEGSKA (reference sequence). The CDR3 length is 15 residues. Between the trimmed V and J ends, which lost 0 bases and 5 bases, there was a span of 16 bases.

Concerning this clonotype: This may be a read error: a much more frequent sequence differs by one nucleotide. The genes are TRBV5-6 and TRBJ2-7; D may match TRBD1 or TRBD2 (5 bases each). CDR1 and CDR2 (germline): SGHDT, YYEEEE. This CDR3 has 14 residues. The ends were cut back, 4 bases at V and 7 bases at J, with 18 bases in the middle. The CDR3 nucleotides are TGTGCCAGCAGCCCGGGGACGGATTACAATGAGCAGTACTTC. It codes for CASSPGTDYNEQYF.

To note about this clonotype: One end of the junction is discordant with germline, which a read error may explain. This chain connects TRBV27 to TRBJ2-5; D ambiguous. There are 14 residues in the CDR3. Germline CDR1 is MNHEY and CDR2 is SMNVEV (reference sequence). This chain's CDR3 is CAGSLSENQETQYF. Written as DNA, the CDR3 is TGTGCCGGCAGTTTATCAGAGAATCAGGAGACCCAGTACTTC.

This chain joins TRBV6-5 and TRBJ2-1; 16 bases are shared with TRBD2. V was pared by 7 bases and J by 8 bases, with 8 bases of the junction left unmatched. The CDR3 is 16 residues long. The germline V gene has CDR1 MNHEY and CDR2 SVGAGI. The CDR3 sequence: CASKGLAGGPTHEQFF. Here the CDR3 DNA reads TGTGCCAGCAAGGGACTAGCGGGAGGGCCAACGCATGAGCAGTTCTTC.

The CDR3 sequence is CASSQLGPRYNEQFF. DNA of the CDR3: TGTGCCAGCAGCCAACTAGGCCCTAGGTACAATGAGCAGTTCTTC. The genes are TRBV6-5 and TRBJ2-1, with D possibly being TRBD2 (5 bases). Germline loops: CDR1 MNHEY, CDR2 SVGAGI. This CDR3 has 15 residues. Between the trimmed V and J ends, which lost 6 bases and 4 bases, there was a span of 16 bases.

In this sample, this clonotype turned up many times. Germline and junction disagree at one end, which may indicate a read error. This sequence joins TRBV29-1 and TRBJ1-2, with 8 bases lining up with TRBD1. The germline gives CDR1 SQVTM, CDR2 ANQGSEA. The CDR3 is 18 residues long. Here the CDR3 DNA reads TGCAGCGCTGAACTTCTGACAGGGGAAACCGCCCTCAACTATGGCTACACCTTC. It encodes CSAELLTGETALNYGYTF.

This clonotype was counted at least ten times. V is TRBV20-1 and J is TRBJ1-5, with TRBD1 matching 7 bases. The CDR3 runs 13 residues. Germline V gene lookup returns CDR1 DFQATT and CDR2 SNEGSKA (reference sequence). Unmatched junction bases numbered 4, after V lost 4 bases and J lost 4 bases. For the CDR3, the DNA is TGCAGTGCTAAGGGACAGAGAAATCAGCCCCAGCATTTT. Its translation is CSAKGQRNQPQHF.

This clonotype has only a few counts. The chain recombines TRBV3-1 with TRBJ2-7, with D unclear. The CDR3 covers 15 residues. Germline CDR1 is LGHDT and CDR2 is YNNKEL (reference sequence). V was clipped by 4 bases and J by 3 bases, with 16 bases between them. The CDR3 coding sequence is TGTGCCAGCAGCCCATTTGTTGGCTACAACTACGAGCAGTACTTC. Encoded protein: CASSPFVGYNYEQYF.

With regard to this clonotype: Possible read error: a much larger clone is one base away. This chain uses TRBV11-2 with TRBJ1-1, with unresolved D. Germline CDR1 is SGHAT and CDR2 is FQNNGV. This CDR3 comprises 12 residues. CDR3 coding DNA: TGTGCCAGCAGCTCAAGGAGCACTGAAGCTCTCTTT. It encodes CASSSRSTEALF.

The V and J genes are TRBV27 and TRBJ2-7; TRBD1 matches at 9 bases. Germline V gene data show CDR1 as MNHEY and CDR2 as SMNVEV (reference sequence). V lost 9 bases and J lost 1; bases outside the gene matches: 4. The CDR3 consists of 13 residues. In DNA, the CDR3 is TGTGCCAGTAAACAGGGGGCGTCCTACGAGCAGTACTTC. Protein sequence: CASKQGASYEQYF.

This chain uses TRBV19 with TRBJ1-1, with a weak D call TRBD1 (5 bases). There are 13 residues in the CDR3. Trimming removed 7 bases at V and 4 bases at J, with 13 bases between. Germline loops: CDR1 LNHDA, CDR2 SQIVND (reference sequence). CDR3 sequence (DNA): TGTGCCAGTATCGAGGGGTTGAGCACTGAAGCTTTCTTT. It is translated as CASIEGLSTEAFF.

This clonotype was counted many times. This chain links TRBV5-1 with TRBJ2-1; D gene unclear. There are 15 residues in the CDR3. Trimming stripped 0 bases from V and 5 bases from J, with 12 bases between. Per the germline V gene, CDR1 is SGHRS and CDR2 is YFSETQ. The CDR3 spells CASSLATARDNEQFF. CDR3 bases: TGCGCCAGCAGCTTGGCCACGGCCCGAGACAATGAGCAGTTCTTC. Based on the CDR3 plus reference TRBV5-1 and TRBJ2-1, the full variable domain is KAGVTQTPRYLIKTRGQQVTLSCSPISGHRSVSWYQQTPGQGLQFLFEYFSETQRNKGNFPGRFSGRQFSNSRSEMNVSTLELGDSALYLCASSLATARDNEQFFGPGTRLTVL.

This clonotype was seen repeatedly, ten times or more. This chain connects TRBV7-3 to TRBJ2-3, with 12 positions matching TRBD2. Germline-derived CDR1 and CDR2 are SGHTA and FQGTGA. This CDR3 comprises 18 residues. The V segment lost 4 bases and the J segment 4 bases; nucleotides outside the gene matches: 12. The CDR3 reads CASSSPIQTSGSADTQYF. In DNA, the CDR3 is TGTGCCAGCAGCTCTCCGATCCAGACTAGCGGGAGCGCAGATACGCAGTATTTT.

A few counts support this clonotype. V usage is TRBV28 and J usage is TRBJ1-6; a weak D match, TRBD1 (5 bases). Germline lookup yields CDR1 MDHEN and CDR2 SYDVKM. V gave up 3 bases and J gave up 5 bases, with 14 bases separating them. CDR3 length: 16 amino acids. CDR3 sequence: CASSFPPRANNSPLHF. The CDR3 DNA follows: TGTGCCAGCAGTTTTCCTCCCAGGGCAAATAATTCACCCCTCCACTTT.

This clonotype was counted many times. The DNA for the CDR3 is TGCGCCAGCAGCCCTAGTCTTGGGGGCGGGGGATACGAGCAGTACTTC. Translation: CASSPSLGGGGYEQYF. The chain combines TRBV5-1 with TRBJ2-7; D is perhaps TRBD2 (7 bases). The V end lost 4 bases, the J end lost 4 bases, and 21 bases lay between the germline ends. CDR1 SGHRS and CDR2 YFSETQ come from the germline V gene. The CDR3 contains 16 residues.

This clonotype was recorded many times. This sequence joins TRBV5-6 and TRBJ2-1, with 7 bases aligning to TRBD1. The germline gives CDR1 SGHDT, CDR2 YYEEEE. Losses at the gene ends were 4 bases for V and 0 bases for J; bases not matched to a gene: 4. The CDR3 has 15 amino acids. This chain's CDR3 is CASSLGTASYNEQFF. For the CDR3, the DNA is TGTGCCAGCAGCCTAGGGACAGCCTCCTACAATGAGCAGTTCTTC.

This clonotype was counted ten times or more. This chain links TRBV9 with TRBJ2-7, with 7 bases aligning to TRBD1. The germline gives CDR1 SGDLS, CDR2 YYNGEE. Unmatched junction bases numbered 9, after V lost 4 bases and J lost 2 bases. The length of the CDR3 is 15 residues. This CDR3 reads CASSIGQASAYEQYF. CDR3 nucleotide sequence: TGTGCCAGCAGCATAGGACAGGCGTCGGCCTACGAGCAGTACTTC.